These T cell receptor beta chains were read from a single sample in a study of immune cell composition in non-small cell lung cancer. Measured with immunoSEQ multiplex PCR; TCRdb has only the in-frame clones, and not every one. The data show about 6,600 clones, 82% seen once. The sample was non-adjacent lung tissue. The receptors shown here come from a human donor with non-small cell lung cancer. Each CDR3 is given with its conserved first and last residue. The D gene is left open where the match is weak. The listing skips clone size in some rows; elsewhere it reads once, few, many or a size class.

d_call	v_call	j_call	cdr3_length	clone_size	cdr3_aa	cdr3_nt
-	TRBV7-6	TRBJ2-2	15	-	CASSPGQQNTGELFF	TGTGCCAGCAGCCCCGGACAGCAGAACACCGGGGAGCTGTTTTTT
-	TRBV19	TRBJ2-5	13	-	CASSGAGQETQYF	TGTGCCAGTAGTGGTGCAGGACAAGAGACCCAGTACTTC
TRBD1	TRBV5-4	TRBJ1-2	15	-	CASSLALGQGYGYTF	TGTGCCAGCAGCTTGGCCCTAGGACAGGGCTATGGCTACACCTTC
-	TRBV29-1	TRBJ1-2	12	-	CSVDGQNYGYTF	TGCAGCGTTGATGGGCAGAACTATGGCTACACCTTC
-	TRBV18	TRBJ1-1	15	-	CASSPNQGRTTEAFF	TGTGCCAGCTCACCGAATCAGGGGAGAACCACTGAAGCTTTCTTT
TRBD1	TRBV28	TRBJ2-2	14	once	CATWDRGRSGELFF	TGTGCCACCTGGGACAGGGGGCGTAGCGGGGAGCTGTTTTTT
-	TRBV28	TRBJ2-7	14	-	CASSGALATFEQYF	TGTGCCAGCAGTGGCGCTCTAGCAACTTTCGAGCAGTACTTC
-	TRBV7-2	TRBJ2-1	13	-	CASSLTGYNEQFF	TGTGCCAGCAGCTTGACGGGGTACAATGAGCAGTTCTTC
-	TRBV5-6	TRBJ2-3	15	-	CASSLRTGSTDTQYF	TGTGCCAGCAGCTTGCGTACAGGGAGCACAGATACGCAGTATTTT
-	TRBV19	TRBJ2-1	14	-	CASSIATRNNEQFF	TGTGCCAGTAGTATAGCGACTAGAAACAATGAGCAGTTCTTC
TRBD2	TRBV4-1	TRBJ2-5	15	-	CASSPTSGGRETQYF	TGCGCCAGCAGCCCGACTAGCGGGGGGCGAGAGACCCAGTACTTC
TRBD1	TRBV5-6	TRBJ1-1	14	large	CASRPQGAGTEAFF	TGTGCCAGCAGACCACAGGGGGCAGGCACTGAAGCTTTCTTT
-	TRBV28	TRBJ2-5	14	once	CASSLWTTQETQYF	TGTGCCAGCAGTTTATGGACTACCCAAGAGACCCAGTACTTC
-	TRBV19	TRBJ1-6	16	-	CASSMRGTRGSSPLHF	TGTGCCAGTAGTATGAGGGGCACGCGGGGTAGCTCACCCCTCCACTTT
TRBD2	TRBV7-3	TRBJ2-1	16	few	CASSRGVAGGYDEQFF	TGTGCCAGCAGCCGCGGGGTAGCGGGGGGATACGATGAGCAGTTCTTC
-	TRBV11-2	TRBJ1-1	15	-	CASSRRPRDFTEAFF	TGTGCCAGCAGCCGACGCCCGAGGGATTTTACTGAAGCTTTCTTT
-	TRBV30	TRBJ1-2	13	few	CAWRTTGSEGYTF	TGTGCCTGGAGAACAACAGGATCGGAGGGCTACACCTTC
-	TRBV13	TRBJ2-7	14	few	CASSLVGRASEQYF	TGTGCCAGCAGCTTAGTTGGCAGGGCGAGCGAGCAGTACTTC
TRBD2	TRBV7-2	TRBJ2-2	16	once	CASSLKSGGATGELFF	TGTGCCAGCAGCTTAAAAAGCGGGGGGGCTACCGGGGAGCTGTTTTTT
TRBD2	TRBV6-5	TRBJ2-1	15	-	CASSIIAGDYNEQFF	TGTGCCAGCAGTATCATAGCGGGAGACTACAATGAGCAGTTCTTC
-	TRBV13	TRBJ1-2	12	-	CASSLNGGAYTF	TGTGCCAGCAGCTTAAATGGTGGGGCCTACACCTTC
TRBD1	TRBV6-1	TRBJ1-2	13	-	CASRADRANGYTF	TGTGCCAGCAGGGCTGACAGGGCGAATGGCTACACCTTC
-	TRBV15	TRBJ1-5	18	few	CATSRAGYETGLPKPQHF	TGTGCCACCAGCAGAGCAGGTTACGAGACAGGCCTTCCGAAGCCCCAGCATTTT
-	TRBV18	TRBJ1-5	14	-	CASSRGHSNQPQHF	TGTGCCAGCTCCCGAGGACACAGCAATCAGCCCCAGCATTTT
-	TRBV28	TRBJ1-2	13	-	CASRRAASYGYTF	TGTGCCAGCAGAAGAGCGGCCAGCTATGGCTACACCTTC
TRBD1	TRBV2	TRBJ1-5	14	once	CASSSDRGGQPQHF	TGTGCCAGCAGTTCCGACAGGGGCGGTCAGCCCCAGCATTTT
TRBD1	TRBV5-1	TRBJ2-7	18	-	CASSLGPADRGLVYEQYF	TGCGCCAGCAGCTTGGGACCCGCTGACAGGGGGCTCGTTTACGAGCAGTACTTC
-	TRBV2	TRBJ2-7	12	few	CASSVSRYEQYF	TGTGCCAGCAGTGTATCCCGCTACGAGCAGTACTTC
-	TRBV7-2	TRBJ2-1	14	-	CASSFSAGNNEQFF	TGTGCCAGCAGCTTTTCGGCAGGGAATAATGAGCAGTTCTTC
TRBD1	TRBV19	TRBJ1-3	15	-	CASRPGDSTGNTIYF	TGTGCCAGTAGACCTGGGGACAGTACTGGAAACACCATATATTTT
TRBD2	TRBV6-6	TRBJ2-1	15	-	CASSSTGTTEAKQFF	TGTGCCAGCAGTTCCACCGGGACTACCGAAGCCAAGCAGTTCTTC
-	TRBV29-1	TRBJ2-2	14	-	CSGRQAANTGELFF	TGCAGCGGGAGGCAGGCCGCGAACACCGGGGAGCTGTTTTTT
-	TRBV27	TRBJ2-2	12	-	CAGGSLDGELFF	TGTGCCGGGGGCAGTTTAGACGGGGAGCTGTTTTTT
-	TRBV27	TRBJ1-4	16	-	CASTTRGGAVNEKLFF	TGTGCCAGCACCACGCGGGGGGGGGCTGTTAATGAAAAACTGTTTTTT
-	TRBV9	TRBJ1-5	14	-	CASSVGQSNQPQHF	TGTGCCAGCAGCGTTGGACAGTCGAATCAGCCCCAGCATTTT
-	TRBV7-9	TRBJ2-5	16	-	CASSFLGRALRETQYF	TGTGCCAGCAGCTTCCTGGGCAGGGCCCTCCGAGAGACCCAGTACTTC
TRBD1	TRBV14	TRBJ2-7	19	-	CASSQEARDRGTGFYEQYF	TGTGCCAGCAGCCAAGAGGCCCGGGACAGGGGCACCGGGTTCTACGAGCAGTACTTC
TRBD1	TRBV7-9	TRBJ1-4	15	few	CASSPPGQGREKLFF	TGTGCCAGCAGCCCCCCGGGACAGGGTCGCGAAAAACTGTTTTTT
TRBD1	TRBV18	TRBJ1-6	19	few	CASSPVAGTGESYNSPLHF	TGTGCCAGCTCACCAGTGGCCGGGACAGGGGAATCCTATAATTCACCCCTCCACTTT
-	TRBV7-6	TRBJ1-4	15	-	CAPPGAAATNEKLFF	TGTGCCCCTCCGGGAGCTGCAGCAACTAATGAAAAACTGTTTTTT
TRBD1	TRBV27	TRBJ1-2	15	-	CASRGTGGASGVLTF	TGTGCCAGCAGAGGGACAGGGGGCGCATCGGGTGTTCTCACCTTC
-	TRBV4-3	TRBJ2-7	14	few	CASSRFSSGDEQYF	TGCGCCAGCAGCCGTTTTTCTTCAGGGGACGAGCAGTACTTC
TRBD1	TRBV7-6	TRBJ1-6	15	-	CASSPWDRDSSPLHF	TGTGCCAGCAGCCCCTGGGACAGAGACAGTTCACCCCTCCACTTT
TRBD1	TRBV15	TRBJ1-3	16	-	CATSRKGQGAGNTIYF	TGTGCCACCAGCAGGAAGGGACAGGGGGCTGGAAACACCATATATTTT
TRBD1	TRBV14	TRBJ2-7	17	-	CASSHLLGQGLVYEQYF	TGTGCCAGCAGCCACCTCCTCGGACAGGGCTTAGTCTACGAGCAGTACTTC
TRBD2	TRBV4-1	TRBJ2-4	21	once	CASSQEAPGFSGKPPKNIQYF	TGCGCCAGCAGCCAAGAAGCGCCCGGGTTTAGCGGGAAACCGCCAAAAAACATTCAGTACTTC
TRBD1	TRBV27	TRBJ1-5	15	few	CASSAGTGWTQPQHF	TGTGCCAGCAGCGCCGGGACAGGGTGGACTCAGCCCCAGCATTTT
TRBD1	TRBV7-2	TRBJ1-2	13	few	CASSLSGGIVHTF	TGTGCCAGCAGCTTATCAGGGGGGATCGTCCACACCTTC
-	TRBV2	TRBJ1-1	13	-	CASTRQTNTEAFF	TGTGCCAGCACGAGACAGACGAACACTGAAGCTTTCTTT
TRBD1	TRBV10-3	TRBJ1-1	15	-	CAISEAGQMNTEAFF	TGTGCCATCAGTGAGGCGGGACAGATGAACACTGAAGCTTTCTTT
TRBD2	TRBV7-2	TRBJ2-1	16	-	CASSLVRLAVYNEQFF	TGTGCCAGCAGCTTAGTCCGACTAGCGGTATACAATGAGCAGTTCTTC
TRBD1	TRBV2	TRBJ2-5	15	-	CASTLTGGKGETQYF	TGTGCCAGCACCTTGACAGGGGGCAAGGGAGAGACCCAGTACTTC
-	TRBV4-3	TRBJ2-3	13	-	CASSHKPTDTQYF	TGCGCCAGCAGCCATAAGCCCACAGATACGCAGTATTTT
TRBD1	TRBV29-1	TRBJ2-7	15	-	CSVEGTGTGSYEQYF	TGCAGCGTTGAAGGAACCGGGACAGGCTCCTACGAGCAGTACTTC
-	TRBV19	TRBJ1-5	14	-	CASSLWGPNQPQHF	TGTGCCAGTTCGCTTTGGGGGCCGAATCAGCCCCAGCATTTT
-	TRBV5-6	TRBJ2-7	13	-	CASSLRGGDEQYF	TGTGCCAGCAGCTTGAGGGGGGGAGACGAGCAGTACTTC
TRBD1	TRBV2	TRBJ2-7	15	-	CASSRDRWGEMEQYF	TGTGCCAGCAGTCGGGACAGGTGGGGAGAGATGGAGCAGTACTTC
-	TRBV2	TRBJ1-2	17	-	CASSEGGVRGLAYGYTF	TGTGCCAGCAGTGAGGGAGGGGTGAGGGGCCTCGCCTATGGCTACACCTTC
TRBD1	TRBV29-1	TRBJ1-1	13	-	CSVETGLNTEAFF	TGCAGCGTCGAGACAGGGTTGAACACTGAAGCTTTCTTT